These 30 T cell receptor beta chains were sequenced from one sample in a study of blood T cell repertoires in COVID-19. Repertoires were generated with immunoSEQ multiplex PCR, while TCRdb's copy carries only in-frame clones and drops some. Of approximately 290,000 clones in the sample, 70% to 90% were seen once. The source material was PBMCs or T cells enriched from blood (not recorded which). These receptors were collected from a young woman who had recovered from COVID-19.

V and J are TRBV2 and TRBJ2-1; D gene unclear. Trimming took 2 bases from V and 2 from J, leaving 4 bases between them. This CDR3 is 13 amino acids long. Germline CDR1 is SNHLY and CDR2 is FYNNEI. CDR3 sequence: CASSERAYNEQFF. DNA of the CDR3: TGTGCCAGCAGTGAACGAGCCTACAATGAGCAGTTCTTC.

This clone was seen only once. V gene TRBV29-1 combines with J gene TRBJ2-2; 12 nucleotides align to TRBD2. CDR1 is SQVTM and CDR2 is ANQGSEA in the germline V gene. The CDR3 sequence is 17 residues long. The ends lost 1 base at V and 7 bases at J; junction bases unmatched: 10. The CDR3 nucleotides are TGCAGCGTTGAAGCAACCACTAGCGGGGGGAGGGTCGGGGAGCTGTTTTTT. The encoded protein is CSVEATTSGGRVGELFF.

CDR3 sequence reads: CATSSTSQDTQYF. CDR3 nucleotide sequence: TGTGCCACCAGCAGTACTAGCCAAGATACGCAGTATTTT. The chain recombines TRBV15 with TRBJ2-3; TRBD2 is a possible D gene (6 bases). The V gene's germline CDR1 is LNHNV and CDR2 YYDKDF (reference sequence). This CDR3 has 13 residues. With 3 bases removed from V and 5 bases from J, the gap between germline ends came to 9 bases. Full variable domain (missing parts from reference TRBV15 and TRBJ2-3): DAMVIQNPRYQVTQFGKPVTLSCSQTLNHNVMYWYQQKSSQAPKLLFHYYDKDFNNEADTPDNFQSRRPNTSFCFLDIRSPGLGDTAMYLCATSSTSQDTQYFGPGTRLTVL.

The chain uses TRBV27 and TRBJ1-5; 8 positions match TRBD1. Germline assignment: CDR1 MNHEY and CDR2 SMNVEV (reference sequence). CDR3 length: 13 amino acids. Germline trimming cut 6 bases from V and 5 bases from J; bases unmatched to any gene: 3. In nucleotides, the CDR3 is TGTGCCAGCAGAGACAGGGGAGATCAGCCCCAGCATTTT. Amino acid sequence: CASRDRGDQPQHF.

This clone was found a few times. The J gene is TRBJ2-1, the V gene TRBV6-4, with 14 bases lining up with TRBD2. J gave up 10 bases and V 6 bases, and 5 bases lay outside the gene matches. Germline CDR1 reads MRHNA; CDR2 reads SNTAGT. The CDR3 extends over 14 amino acids. CDR3 nucleotides: TGTGCCAGCAGCCCGGGACTAGCGGGAGACGAGCAGTTCTTC. Encoded protein: CASSPGLAGDEQFF.

This chain uses TRBV19 with TRBJ1-4; D gene ambiguous. CDR3 length equals 15 residues. Germline-derived CDR1 and CDR2 are LNHDA and SQIVND (reference sequence). V was cut by 2 bases and J by 4 bases, with 11 bases left in between. In DNA form, the CDR3 reads TGTGCCAGTAGTATAAGCGGTGCCGTTAATGAAAAACTGTTTTTT. Protein sequence: CASSISGAVNEKLFF.

The V gene is TRBV5-4, the J gene TRBJ2-7, with TRBD1 identical over 11 bases. Germline values: CDR1 SGHNT, CDR2 YYREEE (reference sequence). The CDR3 extends over 16 amino acids. Trimming cost V 10 bases and J 2 bases; bases outside gene matches: 14. The CDR3 is CASKPSGQGGTYEQYF. In DNA, the CDR3 is TGTGCCTCAAAACCTTCGGGACAGGGGGGGACCTACGAGCAGTACTTC.

The rearrangement uses TRBV3-1 (or the pseudogene TRBV3-2) and TRBJ2-5; TRBD2 agrees at 8 bases. The CDR3 totals 14 residues. Germline assignment: CDR1 LGHDT and CDR2 YNNKEL (reference sequence). With 1 base clipped from V and 3 bases from J, the junction kept 1 base outside the gene matches. CDR3 DNA sequence: TGTGCCAGCAGCCAAGCGGGGGGGGAAGAGACCCAGTACTTC. It yields the protein CASSQAGGEETQYF.

CDR3 sequence: CATLGTESNAGELFF. The CDR3 DNA reads TGTGCCACCCTCGGGACAGAGTCTAACGCCGGGGAGCTGTTTTTT. The V gene is TRBV19, the J gene TRBJ2-2; 7 nucleotides line up with TRBD1. With 10 bases clipped from V and 6 bases from J, the junction kept 14 bases outside the gene matches. The CDR3 spans 15 residues. Germline CDR1 is LNHDA and CDR2 is SQIVND (reference sequence).

This chain links TRBV27 with TRBJ1-6, with D perhaps matching TRBD1 (5 bases). Looked up from germline, CDR1 is MNHEY and CDR2 is SMNVEV (reference sequence). The germline V and J ends were trimmed by 2 bases and 14 bases, with 16 bases remaining between them. The CDR3 sequence is 14 residues long. CDR3 in DNA: TGTGCCAGCAGTTTAGATTACAGGACCCCTACCCTCCACTTT. Translation gives CASSLDYRTPTLHF.

The CDR3 sequence is CASSAGKYPYNSPLHF. The CDR3 nucleotides read TGTGCCAGCAGCGCAGGAAAATATCCCTATAATTCACCCCTCCACTTT. The rearrangement uses TRBV7-2 and TRBJ1-6; D remains unclear. The CDR3 consists of 16 residues. Trimming left V 5 bases short and J 2 bases short, with 13 bases between. Germline lookup yields CDR1 SGHTA and CDR2 FQGNSA.

J is TRBJ2-1 and V is TRBV7-6; D call uncertain. The V gene lost 5 bases and the J gene lost 1 base, with 12 bases spanning the gap. The CDR3 is made up of 15 amino acids. CDR1 is SGHVS and CDR2 is FNYEAQ in the germline V gene. CDR3 region: CASSRTRESYNEQFF. The CDR3 coding sequence is TGTGCCAGCAGCCGTACGCGAGAATCCTACAATGAGCAGTTCTTC.

This sequence joins TRBV28 and TRBJ1-3; 10 positions match TRBD1. This CDR3 comprises 18 residues. J lost 0 bases, V lost 2 bases, and 7 bases had no gene match. Germline loops: CDR1 MDHEN, CDR2 SYDVKM. The CDR3 DNA follows: TGTGCCAGCAGTTTAATCGGGACAGGGGAATTCTCTGGAAACACCATATATTTT. It codes for CASSLIGTGEFSGNTIYF.

The chain is built from TRBV11-3 and TRBJ2-2; 11 bases line up with TRBD2. Trimming cost V 5 bases and J 1 base; bases outside gene matches: 9. The germline V gene encodes CDR1 SGHNT and CDR2 YENEEA. This CDR3 has 18 amino acids. Here the CDR3 reads CASSPRTSGSLNTGELFF. The CDR3 DNA reads TGTGCCAGCAGCCCAAGGACTAGCGGGTCCTTGAACACCGGGGAGCTGTTTTTT.

V is TRBV7-2 and J is TRBJ1-4; TRBD1 is a possible D gene (5 bases). V dropped 5 bases and J dropped 7 bases, with 20 bases sitting between them. The CDR3 runs to 16 residues. The germline CDR1 and CDR2 sequences are SGHTA and FQGNSA. The CDR3 here is CASSPGTHQPAEKLFF. The DNA for the CDR3 is TGTGCCAGCAGCCCCGGGACTCACCAGCCAGCTGAAAAACTGTTTTTT. Together with reference TRBV7-2 and TRBJ1-4, the CDR3 gives the full variable domain: GAGVSQSPSNKVTEKGKDVELRCDPISGHTALYWYRQSLGQGLEFLIYFQGNSAPDKSGLPSDRFSAERTGGSVSTLTIQRTQQEDSAVYLCASSPGTHQPAEKLFFGSGTQLSVL.

The DNA for the CDR3 is TGCGCCAGCAGTCAATGGGGATGGGAGGACAGGGGGCCATCTACTGAAAAACTGTTTTTT. This translates into CASSQWGWEDRGPSTEKLFF. This chain links TRBV23-1 with TRBJ1-4; 11 nucleotides match TRBD1. TRBV23-1 carries the ORF label, with uncertain function. The length of the CDR3 is 20 residues. Trimming removed 1 base from V and 7 bases from J; junction bases left unmatched: 17.

The V gene is TRBV5-1, the J gene TRBJ1-2; maybe TRBD1 (5 bases). Germline CDR1 is SGHRS and CDR2 is YFSETQ. V lost 5 bases to trimming and J lost 6 bases, with 14 bases between them. The CDR3 runs to 13 residues. The CDR3 sequence is CASSWDSYDGYTF. Here the CDR3 DNA reads TGCGCCAGCAGTTGGGACTCCTATGATGGCTACACCTTC. The full variable domain, rest sourced from reference TRBV5-1 and TRBJ1-2, is KAGVTQTPRYLIKTRGQQVTLSCSPISGHRSVSWYQQTPGQGLQFLFEYFSETQRNKGNFPGRFSGRQFSNSRSEMNVSTLELGDSALYLCASSWDSYDGYTFGSGTRLTVV.

The rearrangement links TRBV29-1 to TRBJ2-3; 7 bases align to TRBD2. Germline V gene sequence: CDR1 SQVTM, CDR2 ANQGSEA. The V and J ends lost 7 bases and 2 bases, in that order; junction bases with no gene match: 12. CDR3 length: 15 amino acids. The CDR3, as DNA: TGCAGCGCCGGGGCCAGCGGGGCTGTCACAGATACGCAGTATTTT. Translating it yields CSAGASGAVTDTQYF.

The rearrangement links TRBV11-2 to TRBJ1-3; 11 bases map to TRBD1. Trimming took 3 bases from V and 4 from J; bases not matched to a gene: 2. Germline V gene sequence: CDR1 SGHAT, CDR2 FQNNGV. CDR3 length: 15 amino acids. CDR3 sequence (DNA): TGTGCCAGCAGCTTGGGACAGGGGGTCGGAAACACCATATATTTT. Protein product: CASSLGQGVGNTIYF.

The rearrangement uses TRBV28 and TRBJ1-2; 8 nucleotides match TRBD1. The CDR3 has 12 amino acids. J gave up 8 bases and V 6 bases, and 5 bases lay outside the gene matches. Germline V gene sequence: CDR1 MDHEN, CDR2 SYDVKM. The DNA for the CDR3 is TGTGCCAGCAGGGACAGGGTTTGGGGCTACACCTTC. It encodes CASRDRVWGYTF.

J is TRBJ1-3 and V is TRBV4-1, with D tentatively TRBD1 (5 bases). The V end was cut by 6 bases, the J end by 0 bases, with 15 bases between. Germline lookup yields CDR1 MGHRA and CDR2 YSYEKL. This CDR3 has 16 residues. CDR3 amino acids: CASRLRDWSSGNTIYF. Written as DNA, the CDR3 is TGCGCCAGCAGACTCAGGGACTGGAGCTCTGGAAACACCATATATTTT.

This clone came up a few times. V is TRBV30 and J is TRBJ1-1; D is unresolved. V was shortened by 5 bases and J by 0 bases, with 7 bases between the two germline ends. Germline V gives CDR1 GTSNPN, CDR2 SVGIG (reference sequence). The length of the CDR3 is 12 residues. This CDR3 is CAWGRLNTEAFF. CDR3 bases: TGTGCCTGGGGTCGTTTGAACACTGAAGCTTTCTTT.

The rearrangement links TRBV7-8 to TRBJ2-7, with 12 bases identical to TRBD2. CDR1 is SGHVS and CDR2 is FQNEAQ in the germline V gene. V was clipped by 0 bases and J by 5 bases; unmatched bases: 8. The CDR3 has 17 amino acids. The CDR3 here is CASSLARPRTSGDEQYF. As DNA, the CDR3 is TGTGCCAGCAGCTTAGCCAGGCCCCGGACTAGCGGGGACGAGCAGTACTTC.

The J gene is TRBJ1-3, the V gene TRBV5-4; D ambiguous. Germline loops: CDR1 SGHNT, CDR2 YYREEE (reference sequence). CDR3 length: 16 residues. Trimming removed 4 bases from V and 1 base from J, with 15 bases in between. The CDR3 reads CASSTRTGKSGNTIYF. DNA for the CDR3: TGTGCCAGCAGCACCAGGACGGGGAAATCTGGAAACACCATATATTTT.

The gene calls are TRBV29-1 and TRBJ2-5; 7 bases fit TRBD1. The CDR3 sequence is 14 residues long. Germline CDR1 and CDR2: SQVTM and ANQGSEA. The V and J ends lost 4 bases and 1 base, in that order; junction bases with no gene match: 6. This CDR3 reads CSVALGTAQETQYF. Here the CDR3 DNA reads TGCAGCGTTGCTTTGGGGACAGCCCAAGAGACCCAGTACTTC.

This clone was found once. The chain recombines TRBV6-5 with TRBJ1-4; 7 bases agree with TRBD1. Germline V gene data show CDR1 as MNHEY and CDR2 as SVGAGI. The CDR3 contains 14 residues. Trimming cost V 2 bases and J 6 bases; bases outside gene matches: 3. CDR3: CASSYVGGDEKLFF. The DNA of the CDR3 is TGTGCCAGCAGTTACGTAGGGGGCGATGAAAAACTGTTTTTT.

The CDR3 DNA reads TGCGCCAGCAGCTTGGAGGGCAGGGAATACTTCTACGAGCAGTACTTC. Protein sequence: CASSLEGREYFYEQYF. This sequence joins TRBV5-1 and TRBJ2-7; tentatively, D is TRBD1 (5 bases). This CDR3 region has 16 residues. V lost 0 bases and J 3 bases, leaving 16 bases between the germline ends. CDR1 is SGHRS and CDR2 is YFSETQ in the germline V gene.

V and J are TRBV27 and TRBJ2-7; 13 bases line up with TRBD2. Germline assignment: CDR1 MNHEY and CDR2 SMNVEV (reference sequence). Trimming cost V 5 bases and J 3 bases; bases outside gene matches: 4. The CDR3 sequence is 15 residues long. CDR3 coding DNA: TGTGCCAGCAGTATCGGGACTAGCGGGAACTACGAGCAGTACTTC. Residues: CASSIGTSGNYEQYF.

The chain joins TRBV6-5 to TRBJ2-7, with a weak D call TRBD1 (5 bases). This CDR3 contains 12 residues. CDR1 is MNHEY and CDR2 is SVGAGI in the germline V gene. Trimming shortened V by 5 bases and J by 6 bases, and 11 bases separated the two germline ends. The CDR3 region has the DNA TGTGCCAGCAGTCTCACTCAGGGCGAGCAGTACTTC. Translated: CASSLTQGEQYF.

V is TRBV28 and J is TRBJ2-7, with D hard to call. CDR1 is MDHEN and CDR2 is SYDVKM in the germline V gene. The ends were cut back, 6 bases at V and 0 bases at J, with 12 bases in the middle. The CDR3 is 14 residues long. The CDR3 bases are TGTGCCAGCAGCCCCTACGACTCCTCCTACGAGCAGTACTTC. As protein: CASSPYDSSYEQYF. Filled out from reference TRBV28 and TRBJ2-7, the complete variable domain reads DVKVTQSSRYLVKRTGEKVFLECVQDMDHENMFWYRQDPGLGLRLIYFSYDVKMKEKGDIPEGYSVSREKKERFSLILESASTNQTSMYLCASSPYDSSYEQYFGPGTRLTVT.